Described below is a single TCR beta chain sequence and its context. Its antigen is currently not known. Receptor amplification or capture employed the immunoSEQ multiplex PCR assay. A mixture of 60 forward primers for TCR Vbeta segments and 13 reverse primers for TCR Jbeta segments was used in the multiplex PCR. A multiplex PCR assay on genomic DNA amplified the CDR3 region of rearranged TCR beta genes. The Illumina HiSeq System was used to sequence the amplified TCR beta libraries as 87-base-pair reads. In the paper's pipeline: In a later analysis, tens of millions of unique TCR beta chains were counted across the roughly 670 repertoires, and roughly 11 million of these chains were shared by at least two donors. A nearest-neighbor algorithm error-corrected the raw reads and collapsed the reads into unique sequences, merging closely related sequences to remove PCR and sequencing errors. CDR3 sequences were aligned to IMGT reference sequences to assign V, D and J gene segments. For a sequence to be retained, at least a six-nucleotide match to both a V gene segment and a J gene segment was required. A rearrangement was called productive if the CDR3 had no stop codons and remained in frame with V and J, and every other rearrangement was called non-productive. Following IMGT convention, CDR3 was defined as the stretch from the second conserved V-encoded cysteine up to the conserved J-encoded phenylalanine. The earlier analysis of some 580 of the donors excluded any sequence lacking an unambiguous match to a single V gene segment. An earlier analysis of some 610 of the donors called V segments functional above 56.7% productive rearrangements and segregating when the between-donor standard deviation exceeded 5%. A statistical classification framework was built to diagnose cytomegalovirus status from the catalog of TCR beta chain sequences. In a later analysis, V and J genes were assigned by comparing TCR nucleotide sequences against IMGT/GENE-DB human TR gene sequences. The TCRdist pipeline was used in a later analysis to assign CDR3 sequences and most-parsimonious VDJ recombination scenarios. A later analysis defined each TCR beta chain by its CDR3 amino acid sequence plus V-gene family, and excluded reads lacking a unique V-gene family. As a way to deal with suspected cross-contamination and a sequencing artifact, a later analysis dropped 592 nucleotide sequences that were highly shared and had low generation probability. In a later analysis, a clonal expansion index for each public chain was calculated from normalized within-repertoire ranks of inferred template counts. A later analysis computed generation probabilities with a VDJ recombination model fitted to out-of-frame rearrangements, and checked the results against IGoR. A later analysis scored TCR-TCR, TCR-HLA and TCR-CMV co-occurrence with hypergeometric tests, applying a repertoire-size bias correction to TCR pairs. False discovery rates were estimated in a later analysis by permuting HLA or CMV assignments 20 times. In a later analysis, co-occurring TCRs were grouped using DBSCAN, and TCRdist sequence similarity was added for clustering within HLA-allele-positive subsets. Co-occurrence clustering excluded repertoires with fewer than 30,000 or more than 120,000 public chains, plus five with anomalous nucleotide sharing. Not all clones reach the TCRdb copy of this immuneACCESS table, which keeps in-frame sequences only. Checked studies attribute under half of the gap to unresolved V genes and leave the rest unexplained. V and J calls and clone size are given by that table; D and trimming were obtained from the DNA. The sample's clone listing holds roughly 190,000 clones. In total, the top ten clones hold less than 0.95% of the sample.

These data come from a study of cytomegalovirus exposure and HLA in healthy donors (dated by TCRdb to about 2017). Describing the broader study: An earlier analysis of fewer than 750 of the donors reported approximately 260 Gb of sequence data and roughly 120 million unique TCR beta sequences obtained from about 180 million T cells. An early release covering some 640 HLA-typed donors comprised 250 to 350 gigabases of sequencing data and around 86 million unique TCR sequences. Of the approximately 400 genotyped donors, 75% to 85% were placed in the genetic ancestry cluster associated with self-reported Caucasian donors. The study was designed to test whether signatures of past pathogen exposure could be identified by cataloging public T cell receptors. Using immunosequencing, the study profiled T cell repertoires from 500 to 800 subjects and related those repertoires to cytomegalovirus serostatus. Along with the approximately 700-subject first cohort, a separate validation cohort of over a hundred different subjects was used. To predict cytomegalovirus infection status, the study combined high-throughput TCR immunosequencing, statistical association of individual TCRs with disease status, and machine learning. A later analysis re-analyzed previously published TCR beta repertoires from 500 to 700 donors and added high-resolution HLA genotyping to study TCR occurrence patterns. Rather than drawing on any new phenotypic data, the later analysis identified candidate immune exposures from TCR beta sequences and the way those sequences occurred across donors. To decide whether each TCR beta V gene segment behaved as functional or pseudogenic, an earlier analysis of some 580 of the donors relied on high-throughput TCR beta sequencing. Donor age, sex, ethnicity and CMV serostatus were compiled together with the repertoire data. A later genetic analysis took genome-wide SNP genotypes for about 55% of the 666 donors and used that subset as a discovery cohort. All discovery cohort repertoires had been generated using a single sequencing platform. Class I and class II HLA loci were covered by the typing at four-digit resolution. The number of typed donors differed by locus: about 629-630 for A, B, C, DRB1 and DQB1; some 540 for DQA1; approximately 610 for DPA1; and 400 to 480 for DPB1. Four to six DR-DQ haplotypes were handled as single units for association and clustering because linkage in the cohort was strong. Among some 400 genotyped donors of the cohort, an average of around 250,000 unique TCR beta nucleotide sequences was sequenced per donor, of which about 18% were non-productive. What the research found in general, with its limitations: In the study, 164 TCR beta chains were listed as associated with cytomegalovirus. According to a later analysis, most CMV-associated TCR beta chains appeared to be HLA-restricted, and the HLA associations seemed to be driven largely by CMV exposure. Specific HLA alleles were associated with roughly 17,000 TCR beta sequences at a false discovery rate of 0.05 in a later analysis. A further reported finding was that TCR beta sequences accurately predicted the HLA-A and HLA-B alleles for most subjects in the first cohort. Because some donors lacked HLA typing at each locus, the association tests relied only on the typed subset. In this cohort, only TCR beta chains were sequenced, and detectable features were limited by the absence of alpha or paired-chain data. In a later analysis, TCR association rates were found to vary across HLA loci, with the most associated TCRs seen for DRB1 alleles and the fewest for HLA-C alleles. While some public TCRs were present in many individuals, most TCR sequences turned up only very rarely across donors. Strong co-occurrence of HLA alleles, especially DR and DQ, made assigning TCR associations to individual alleles difficult. Correlated functional status among segregating V segments might reflect linkage disequilibrium, but an unknown experimental factor could not be ruled out. Approximately 16 rarely observed V segments, including chromosome 9 orphons, were excluded from the earlier analysis of about 610 of the donors because counts were too low. V-gene and J-gene trimming of TCR beta chains was associated with a missense DCLRE1C variant in a later genetic analysis, and the association was replicated in an independent cohort. A later genetic analysis reported fewer N-insertions in productive TCRs among donors in an Asian-associated ancestry cluster than the roughly 690-donor mean. An earlier analysis of roughly 570 of the donors showed that most TCR beta V segments appeared in productive rearrangements either about 87% or about 30% of the time, which broadly matched IMGT annotations. The authors suggested that the approach could potentially be generalized to other disease states and immunological phenotypes. In vitro tests confirmed that a few of the cytomegalovirus-associated TCR beta chains recognize cytomegalovirus antigens. A cluster of highly shared sequence variants was judged likely to be a technical artifact of the sequencing pipeline. According to a later analysis, parvovirus B19, influenza, CMV and Epstein-Barr virus appeared linked to several top co-occurrence clusters. Presence/absence analyses assumed roughly uniform sequencing depth across donors, an assumption that may not hold. In a later analysis, HLA-associated TCR beta chains were found to be more clonally expanded and to have lower generation probabilities than equally common non-associated chains. The classifier was reported to diagnose cytomegalovirus status with high specificity and sensitivity in both the original and validation cohorts. For the cohort, immune exposure information was limited to CMV serostatus.

The cohort was made up of 650 to 700 healthy bone marrow donors. At the time of sampling, every cohort member was nominally healthy, though immune exposures that went unrecorded were likely present. The donor was CMV seropositive and belonged to the group of 250 to 300 seropositive cohort members. Each donor provided a peripheral blood sample, and peripheral blood mononuclear cells were used for TCR beta sequencing. The Qiagen DNeasy Blood Extraction Kit was used to extract genomic DNA from the blood cell samples. The sample comprised PBMCs. The TCR originated in a woman aged 18-29 years in good health and CMV-seropositive.

The sequenced DNA is TGTGCCAGCAGCTTAACCAGACAAGAGAACACTGAAGCTTTCTTT. Its protein reads: CASSLTRQENTEAFF. This receptor chain uses TRBV7-9 and TRBJ1-1, with no D gene named confidently. From the cysteine up to the phenylalanine, the CDR3 has a length of 15 residues. Only the CDR3 DNA stays, 45 bases, in frame from base 1. The junction carries 11 bases between V and J, which are trimmed by 2 bases and 1 base respectively. The germline V gene (reference sequence) provides CDR1 SEHNR and CDR2 FQNEAQ.